A single sample is the source of the 19 T cell receptor beta chains below, sequenced in a study of T cells in women clearing cervical HPV infection. Profiling relied on immunoSEQ multiplex PCR, and the TCRdb table lists in-frame clones only, not all of them. The sample table sets out about 35,000 clones. Sample: blood buffy coat. Receptors were obtained from a woman between 18 and 70 years old with a cervical HPV16 infection that either progressed to CIN3+ or cleared (not recorded which).

As concerns this clone: The CDR3 end is not reached by the read, which stops 3 residues before it; the germline J gene fills it in. This sequence joins TRBV28 and TRBJ1-2, with 11 bases fitting TRBD1. Germline V gene sequence: CDR1 MDHEN, CDR2 SYDVKM. The V gene end was trimmed by 9 bases and the J gene end by 2 bases; junction bases not matched to a gene: 2. There are 13 residues in the CDR3. The covered CDR3 bases are TGTGCCAGTGGACAGGGGGCGAACTATGGC. It is translated as CASGQGANYG. The entire CDR3 reads CASGQGANYGYTF.

Notes on this clone: The CDR3 goes on 3 residues after the read ends, and that part is filled in from the germline J gene. J is TRBJ2-7 and V is TRBV6-2 or TRBV6-3, with TRBD2 matching over 9 bases. CDR3 length: 14 residues. Germline V CDR1 and CDR2: MNHEY, SVGEGT. V was pared by 6 bases and J by 0 bases, with 3 bases of the junction left unmatched. The CDR3: CASSLAGYSYEQYF. The DNA read from the CDR3 is TGTGCCAGCAGCCTAGCGGGGTACTCCTACGAG.

With regard to this clone: The read ends 3 residues early relative to the CDR3; the germline J gene fills the gap. The chain is built from TRBV7-3 and TRBJ2-5; 9 bases match TRBD1. Germline CDR1 is SGHTA and CDR2 is FQGTGA. Trimming cost V 9 bases and J 2 bases; bases outside gene matches: 16. The CDR3 loop spans 17 amino acids. CDR3 bases read: TGTGCCAGGGGGGGTTGGGACAGGGAAGACTCACAAGAGACC. Protein sequence: CARGGWDREDSQET. From start to end, the CDR3 is CARGGWDREDSQETQYF.

On this clone itself: The sequence runs out 3 residues before the end of the CDR3; the remainder is reconstructed from the germline J gene. The chain carries TRBV19 and TRBJ1-2, with unresolved D. CDR3 size: 13 residues. Germline V gives CDR1 LNHDA, CDR2 SQIVND (reference sequence). V was shortened by 6 bases and J by 4 bases, with 12 bases between the two germline ends. CDR3 loop: CASRERALYGYTF. The part of the CDR3 DNA that was read is TGTGCCAGTAGGGAGCGGGCCCTCTATGGC.

Concerning this clone: The CDR3 is cut off 3 residues early in the read; its end comes from the germline J gene. The chain is built from TRBV28 and TRBJ2-7; D ambiguous. This CDR3 region has 12 residues. CDR1 and CDR2 (germline): MDHEN, SYDVKM. V lost 8 bases to trimming and J lost 1 base, with 9 bases between them. CDR3 DNA (partial): TGTGCCAGCGGCACCCAATCCTACGAG. It is translated as CASGTQSYE. The entire CDR3 is CASGTQSYEQYF.

Points on this clone: The read gets to within 3 residues of the CDR3 end, and the germline J gene fills in the rest. The chain links TRBV2 to TRBJ2-7, with 9 positions matching TRBD2. Trimming took 2 bases from V and 0 from J; bases not matched to a gene: 2. The V gene's germline CDR1 is SNHLY and CDR2 FYNNEI. The CDR3 extends over 15 amino acids. Incomplete CDR3 DNA: TGTGCCAGCAGTGAAACTAGCGGGCCCTCCTACGAG. This codes for CASSETSGPSYE. The full CDR3 protein is CASSETSGPSYEQYF.

Remarks on this clone: The sequence runs out 3 residues before the end of the CDR3; the remainder is reconstructed from the germline J gene. The gene calls are TRBV2 and TRBJ2-3; tentatively, D is TRBD2 (6 bases). Germline assignment: CDR1 SNHLY and CDR2 FYNNEI. The CDR3 contains 16 residues. The CDR3 DNA, read in part, is TGTGCCAGCACCCCTCTCGGGGCTAGCGTTCAAGAGACG. This codes for CASTPLGASVQET. The complete CDR3 sequence is CASTPLGASVQETQYF.

This clone is labeled medium-sized (0.01 to 0.1%) based on frequency. The observed sequence ends 3 residues before the CDR3 terminus, with the missing tail filled in from the germline J gene. V usage is TRBV19 and J usage is TRBJ2-3, with a weak D call TRBD2 (6 bases). The CDR3 contains 14 residues. Per germline, CDR1 LNHDA and CDR2 SQIVND (reference sequence). The V end lost 1 base, the J end lost 6 bases, and 11 bases lay between the germline ends. CDR3 sequence: CASSIGSGRDTQYF. Incomplete CDR3 DNA: TGTGCCAGTAGTATAGGGTCAGGGAGGGATACG.

This clone is medium-sized by frequency. CDR3 DNA (partial): TGTGCCAGCAGTGAAGAGCAGGGAAACATT. Translating it yields CASSEEQGNI. Given in full, the CDR3 is CASSEEQGNIQYF. The gene calls are TRBV2 and TRBJ2-4, with D possibly TRBD1 on 5 matching bases. The read gets to within 3 residues of the CDR3 end, and the germline J gene fills in the rest. The V and J ends lost 1 base and 6 bases respectively, with 7 bases between them. This CDR3 is 13 amino acids long. In germline, CDR1 is SNHLY, CDR2 FYNNEI.

As concerns this clone: With the read ending 3 residues before the CDR3 end, the germline J gene is used to fill in that end. The chain is built from TRBV11-2 and TRBJ1-4; the D gene is possibly TRBD1 (6 bases). This CDR3 is 15 amino acids long. Germline CDR1 is SGHAT and CDR2 is FQNNGV. CDR3 sequence reads: CASSLAGAGANVLFF. Partial CDR3 DNA: TGTGCCAGCAGCTTGGCGGGGGCTGGGGCCAACGTA.

To note about this clone: The sequence runs out 3 residues before the end of the CDR3; the remainder is reconstructed from the germline J gene. V gene TRBV18 combines with J gene TRBJ1-2; 9 bases agree with TRBD1. Germline V CDR1 and CDR2: KGHSH, LQKENI. The CDR3 length is 15 residues. The chain's CDR3 is CASSPGQGGSDDYTF. Incomplete CDR3 DNA: TGTGCCAGCTCACCGGGACAGGGTGGGAGCGATGAC.

CDR3 region: CASSVRQGYQETQYF. The part of the CDR3 DNA that was read is TGTGCCAGCAGTGTGCGACAGGGGTACCAAGAGACG. The chain employs TRBV6-1 and TRBJ2-3, with 8 bases matching TRBD1. The CDR3 end is not reached by the read, which stops 3 residues before it; the germline J gene fills it in. Looked up from germline, CDR1 is MNHNS and CDR2 is SASEGT. This CDR3 is built from 15 residues.

Note on this clone: The read terminates 3 residues ahead of where the CDR3 ends, so the germline J gene completes it. The chain is built from TRBV5-1 and TRBJ2-3; D is perhaps TRBD2 (5 bases). Trimming shortened V by 3 bases and J by 2 bases, and 13 bases separated the two germline ends. Germline V gives CDR1 SGHRS, CDR2 YFSETQ. This CDR3 comprises 15 residues. CDR3: CASSSSGPFTDTQYF. The sequenced part of the CDR3 DNA is TGCGCCAGCAGCTCGAGCGGACCCTTCACAGATACG.

About this clone: Read coverage stops 3 residues before the CDR3 terminus; the germline J gene supplies the remainder. The chain recombines TRBV28 with TRBJ2-7; 11 bases align to TRBD2. CDR3 length: 14 residues. Trimming took 8 bases from V and 4 from J; bases not matched to a gene: 7. The V gene's germline CDR1 is MDHEN and CDR2 SYDVKM. The DNA read from the CDR3 is TGTGCCAGCCGAACTAGCGGGAGAGCGTACGAG. Protein: CASRTSGRAYE. The full CDR3 sequence reads CASRTSGRAYEQYF.

A word on this clone: With the read ending 3 residues before the CDR3 end, the germline J gene is used to fill in that end. The V and J genes are TRBV20-1 and TRBJ2-5; unclear D gene. The CDR3 consists of 13 residues. The V gene lost 6 bases and the J gene lost 2 bases, with 13 bases spanning the gap. Per the germline V gene, CDR1 is DFQATT and CDR2 is SNEGSKA (reference sequence). The CDR3 bases that were read are TGCAGTGCCATCAGCGATATTCAAGAGACC. Translated: CSAISDIQET. The full CDR3 reads CSAISDIQETQYF.

The CDR3 sequence is CASRKTSGGFNEQFF. The CDR3 DNA, read in part, is TGTGCCAGCAGGAAGACTAGCGGGGGCTTCAATGAG. The genes are TRBV12-3 or TRBV12-4 and TRBJ2-1, with 12 bases identical to TRBD2. The CDR3 end falls 3 residues outside the read, so it is completed with the germline J gene. The CDR3 extends over 15 amino acids. The V segment lost 6 bases and the J segment 6 bases; nucleotides outside the gene matches: 6.

As regards this clone: The read falls 3 residues short of the CDR3 end, and the missing part is taken from the germline J gene. J is TRBJ2-1 and V is TRBV2; TRBD1 aligns across 8 bases. With 3 bases clipped from V and 5 bases from J, the junction kept 6 bases outside the gene matches. The germline CDR1 and CDR2 sequences are SNHLY and FYNNEI. The CDR3 has 15 residues. The CDR3 DNA, read in part, is TGTGCCAGCAGTGAGGAGGGGACAGGAAACAATGAG. Amino acid sequence: CASSEEGTGNNE. The whole CDR3 sequence reads CASSEEGTGNNEQFF.

A note on this clone: The DNA ends 3 residues before the CDR3 does, and the rest of the CDR3 is filled in from the germline J gene. V and J are TRBV20-1 and TRBJ1-1; no clear D gene. With 5 bases removed from V and 1 base from J, the gap between germline ends came to 8 bases. Germline CDR1 reads DFQATT; CDR2 reads SNEGSKA (reference sequence). The length of the CDR3 is 12 residues. CDR3 sequence: CSAEKGNTEAFF. The sequenced part of the CDR3 DNA is TGCAGTGCTGAGAAGGGGAACACTGAA.

Turning to this clone: The CDR3 goes on 3 residues after the read ends, and that part is filled in from the germline J gene. This chain connects TRBV5-1 to TRBJ2-7, with 7 bases aligning to TRBD1. The CDR3 loop spans 13 amino acids. Germline CDR1 and CDR2: SGHRS and YFSETQ. V shed 0 bases, J shed 4 bases, and the junction held 1 base outside the gene matches. CDR3 DNA (partial): TGCGCCAGCAGCTTGGACAGGGGTTACGAG. It specifies CASSLDRGYE. In full, the CDR3 reads CASSLDRGYEQYF.